Here is one TCR beta chain with its context. Sequencing of TCR beta was undertaken in CD8+ and CD4+ T cells derived from blood. Healthy donors formed controls matched for age and sex. This specimen comes from a study of CD8 T cells in Susac syndrome. The CDR3 is made up of 14 amino acids. Germline V gives CDR1 SQVTM, CDR2 ANQGSEA. Trimming cost V 2 bases and J 1 base, with 6 bases left between them. Reverse transcription of roughly 0.5 to 1 ug RNA was performed with random hexamers. The TCR beta CDR3 was amplified by immunoSEQ multiplex PCR across 54 Vbeta, 13 Jbeta. TCRdb passed the immunoSEQ multiplex PCR reads through MiXCR, listing each CDR3 protein once. Of about 120,000 distinct CDR3 sequences listed, roughly 90% are singletons.

The receptor comes from a human donor in good health. The rearrangement joins TRBV29-1 to TRBJ2-6, with no clear D. Sequences were obtained from CD8+ T cells from PBMCs. The CDR3 nucleotides read TGCAGCGTTGAACATGGGTCTGGGGCCAACGTCCTGACTTTC. Its translation is CSVEHGSGANVLTF.